This T cell receptor (beta chain) was identified in a study of OX40 agonist ivuxolimab in advanced cancers. Study as a whole: At just under 85% male, the cohort had a mean age of 60 years, ranging from about 23 to 79.

This clone appeared a single time. What it binds is unknown. Study findings and constraints: Normalized expansion of T-cell clones was also low for some nonresponders. Compared with others, partial responders at 0.1-3.0 mg/kg displayed clonal expansion among the lowest.

CDR1 SGHKS and CDR2 YYEKEE come from the germline V gene (reference sequence). V shed 7 bases and J shed 5 bases, with 9 bases lying between them. This CDR3 has 11 amino acids. Data came from immunoSEQ multiplex PCR; TCRdb stores just in-frame clones and leaves some out. The table lists almost 70,000 clones, about three quarters of them singletons. The chain combines TRBV5-5 with TRBJ1-1; possible D gene TRBD1, 5 bases. The sample here was CD4+ or CD8+ T cells sorted from blood, taken in a trial of the OX40 agonist ivuxolimab. This clonotype was obtained from an adult with an advanced solid tumor such as melanoma, head and neck, liver or kidney cancer. CDR3 sequence reads: CASGGGTEAFF. The CDR3, as DNA: TGTGCCAGCGGGGGTGGAACTGAAGCTTTCTTT.